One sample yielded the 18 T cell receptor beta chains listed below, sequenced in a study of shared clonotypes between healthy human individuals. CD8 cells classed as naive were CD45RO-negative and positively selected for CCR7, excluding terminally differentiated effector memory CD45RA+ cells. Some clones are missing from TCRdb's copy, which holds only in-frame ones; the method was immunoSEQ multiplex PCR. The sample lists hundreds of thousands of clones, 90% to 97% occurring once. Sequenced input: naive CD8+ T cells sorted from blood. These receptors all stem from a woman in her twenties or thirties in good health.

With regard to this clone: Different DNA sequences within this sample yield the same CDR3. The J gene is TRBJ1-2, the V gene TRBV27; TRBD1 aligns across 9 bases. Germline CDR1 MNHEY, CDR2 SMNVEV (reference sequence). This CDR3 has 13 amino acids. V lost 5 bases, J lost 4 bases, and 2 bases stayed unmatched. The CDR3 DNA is TGTGCCAGCAGTCCGGGACAGGGCTATGGCTACACCTTC. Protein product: CASSPGQGYGYTF.

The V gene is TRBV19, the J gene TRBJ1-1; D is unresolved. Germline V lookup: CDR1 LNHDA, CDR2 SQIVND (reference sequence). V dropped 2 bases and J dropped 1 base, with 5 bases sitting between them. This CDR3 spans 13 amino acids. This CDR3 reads CASSIMANTEAFF. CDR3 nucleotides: TGTGCCAGTAGTATAATGGCGAACACTGAAGCTTTCTTT.

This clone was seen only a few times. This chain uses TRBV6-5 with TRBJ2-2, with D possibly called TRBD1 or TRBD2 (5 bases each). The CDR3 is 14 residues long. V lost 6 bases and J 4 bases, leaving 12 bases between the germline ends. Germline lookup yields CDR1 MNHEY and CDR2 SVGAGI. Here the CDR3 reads CASRPHGGTGELFF. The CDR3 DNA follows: TGTGCCAGCAGGCCCCATGGGGGCACCGGGGAGCTGTTTTTT.

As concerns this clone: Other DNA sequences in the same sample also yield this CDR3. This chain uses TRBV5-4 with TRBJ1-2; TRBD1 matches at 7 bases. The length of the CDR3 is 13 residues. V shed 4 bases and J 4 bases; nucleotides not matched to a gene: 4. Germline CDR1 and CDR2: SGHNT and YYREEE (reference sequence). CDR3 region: CASSQDRSYGYTF. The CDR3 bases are TGTGCCAGCAGCCAGGACAGGAGCTATGGCTACACCTTC.

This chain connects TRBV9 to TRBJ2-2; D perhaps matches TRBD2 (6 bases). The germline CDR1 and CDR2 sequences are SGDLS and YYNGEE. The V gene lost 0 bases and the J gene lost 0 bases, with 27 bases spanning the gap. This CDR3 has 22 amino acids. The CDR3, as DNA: TGTGCCAGCAGCGTAGAGGAGACGGGGGTAATATGGGCGGCTACGAACACCGGGGAGCTGTTTTTT. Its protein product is CASSVEETGVIWAATNTGELFF. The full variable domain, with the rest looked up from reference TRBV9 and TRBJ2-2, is DSGVTQTPKHLITATGQRVTLRCSPRSGDLSVYWYQQSLDQGLQFLIQYYNGEERAKGNILERFSAQQFPDLHSELNLSSLELGDSALYFCASSVEETGVIWAATNTGELFFGEGSRLTVL.

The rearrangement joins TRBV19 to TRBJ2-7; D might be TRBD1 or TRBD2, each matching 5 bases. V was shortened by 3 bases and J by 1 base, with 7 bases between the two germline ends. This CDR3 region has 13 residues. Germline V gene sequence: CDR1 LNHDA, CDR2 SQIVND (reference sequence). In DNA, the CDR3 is TGTGCCAGTAGTATGGGGGAATCCTACGAGCAGTACTTC. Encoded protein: CASSMGESYEQYF. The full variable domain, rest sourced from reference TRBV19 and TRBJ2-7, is DGGITQSPKYLFRKEGQNVTLSCEQNLNHDAMYWYRQDPGQGLRLIYYSQIVNDFQKGDIAEGYSVSREKKESFPLTVTSAQKNPTAFYLCASSMGESYEQYFGPGTRLTVT.

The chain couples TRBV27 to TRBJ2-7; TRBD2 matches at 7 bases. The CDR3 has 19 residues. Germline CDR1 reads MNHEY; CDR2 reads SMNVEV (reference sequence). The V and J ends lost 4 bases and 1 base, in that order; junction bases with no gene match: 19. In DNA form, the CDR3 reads TGTGCCAGCAGTTCATGGGGAGGGACTACGAGCCGGGGGTCCTACGAGCAGTACTTC. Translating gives CASSSWGGTTSRGSYEQYF.

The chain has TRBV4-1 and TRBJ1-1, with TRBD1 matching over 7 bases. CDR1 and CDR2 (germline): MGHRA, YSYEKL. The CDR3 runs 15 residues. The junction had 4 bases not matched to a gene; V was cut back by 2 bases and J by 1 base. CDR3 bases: TGCGCCAGCAGCCAAAACAGGGGACCGAACACTGAAGCTTTCTTT. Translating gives CASSQNRGPNTEAFF.

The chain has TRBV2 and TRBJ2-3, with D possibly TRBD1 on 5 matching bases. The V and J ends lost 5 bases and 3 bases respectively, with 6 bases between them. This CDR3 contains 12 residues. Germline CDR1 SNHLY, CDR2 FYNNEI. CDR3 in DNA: TGTGCCAGCAGTACAGGAACAGATACGCAGTATTTT. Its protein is CASSTGTDTQYF.

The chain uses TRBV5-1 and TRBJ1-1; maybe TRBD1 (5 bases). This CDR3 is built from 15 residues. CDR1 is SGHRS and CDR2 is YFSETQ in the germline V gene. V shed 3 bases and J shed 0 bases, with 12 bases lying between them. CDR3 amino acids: CASSSLQVMNTEAFF. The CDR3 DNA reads TGCGCCAGCAGCTCATTACAGGTTATGAACACTGAAGCTTTCTTT. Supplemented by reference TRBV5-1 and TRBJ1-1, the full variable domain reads KAGVTQTPRYLIKTRGQQVTLSCSPISGHRSVSWYQQTPGQGLQFLFEYFSETQRNKGNFPGRFSGRQFSNSRSEMNVSTLELGDSALYLCASSSLQVMNTEAFFGQGTRLTVV.

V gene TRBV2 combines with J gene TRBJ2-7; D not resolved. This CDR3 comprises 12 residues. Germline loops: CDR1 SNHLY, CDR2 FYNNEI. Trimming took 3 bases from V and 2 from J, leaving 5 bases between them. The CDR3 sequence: CASSDSTYEQYF. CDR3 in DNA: TGTGCCAGCAGTGACTCAACCTACGAGCAGTACTTC.

CDR3 nucleotides: TGTGCCAGCAGCTTACTTAGCGGGAGGGTATCCCACGAGCAGTACTTC. It codes for CASSLLSGRVSHEQYF. The chain carries TRBV5-4 and TRBJ2-7; 11 bases match TRBD2. Losses at the gene ends were 2 bases for V and 5 bases for J; bases not matched to a gene: 9. Germline CDR1 SGHNT, CDR2 YYREEE (reference sequence). The CDR3 consists of 16 residues.

The CDR3 DNA follows: TGTGCCAGCAGTGGGATCGTGACAGGCGCTAAAGCAACTAATGAAAAACTGTTTTTT. Its protein product is CASSGIVTGAKATNEKLFF. This chain uses TRBV27 with TRBJ1-4, with a weak D call TRBD1 (6 bases). This CDR3 is 19 amino acids long. Looked up from germline, CDR1 is MNHEY and CDR2 is SMNVEV (reference sequence). The V and J ends lost 5 bases and 0 bases respectively, with 22 bases between them.

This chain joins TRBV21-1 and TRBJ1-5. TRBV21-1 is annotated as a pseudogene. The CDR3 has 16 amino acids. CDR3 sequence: CASSARPLRSNQPQHF. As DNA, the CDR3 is TGTGCCAGCAGCGCCCGCCCTTTAAGGAGTAATCAGCCCCAGCATTTT.

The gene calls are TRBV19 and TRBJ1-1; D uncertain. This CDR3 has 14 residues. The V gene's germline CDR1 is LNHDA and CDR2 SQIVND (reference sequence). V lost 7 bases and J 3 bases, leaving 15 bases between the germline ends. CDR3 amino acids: CASTLGQEDTEAFF. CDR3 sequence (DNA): TGTGCCAGTACCCTGGGCCAGGAGGACACTGAAGCTTTCTTT.

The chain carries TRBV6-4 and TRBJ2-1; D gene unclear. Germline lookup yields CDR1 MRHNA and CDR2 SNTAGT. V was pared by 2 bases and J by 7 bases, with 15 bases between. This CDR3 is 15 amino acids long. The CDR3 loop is CASSDRARKLNEQFF. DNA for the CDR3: TGTGCCAGCAGTGACAGGGCCCGTAAACTGAATGAGCAGTTCTTC.

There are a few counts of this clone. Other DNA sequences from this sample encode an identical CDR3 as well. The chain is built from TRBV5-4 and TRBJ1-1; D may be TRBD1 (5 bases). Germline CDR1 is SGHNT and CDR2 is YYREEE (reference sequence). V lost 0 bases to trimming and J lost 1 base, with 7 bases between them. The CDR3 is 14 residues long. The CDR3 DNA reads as TGTGCCAGCAGCTTGGTTGGGGGGAACACTGAAGCTTTCTTT. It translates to CASSLVGGNTEAFF.

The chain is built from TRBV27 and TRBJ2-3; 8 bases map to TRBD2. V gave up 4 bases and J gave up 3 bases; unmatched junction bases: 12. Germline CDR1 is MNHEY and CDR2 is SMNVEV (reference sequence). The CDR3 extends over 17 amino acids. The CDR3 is CASSYSGARGATDTQYF. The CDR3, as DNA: TGTGCCAGCAGTTATAGCGGGGCAAGAGGGGCGACAGATACGCAGTATTTT.